Following are 26 T cell receptor beta chains from one sample sequenced in a study of blood T cells in healthy people across ages. Alongside a J-beta primer mix, a sample-barcoded 5' primer served in a second PCR lasting about 7 to 11 cycles. TCRdb re-derived calls from the 5' RACE reads in MiXCR, one entry per CDR3 protein. Of roughly 720,000 distinct CDR3 sequences in the sample, roughly 53% are singletons; the top ten hold about two fifths. Sequences were obtained from blood. These receptors were collected from an elderly man in good health.

This clonotype was picked up many times. The J gene is TRBJ2-5, the V gene TRBV5-1; TRBD2 might be the D (5 bases). The CDR3 consists of 13 residues. Germline lookup yields CDR1 SGHRS and CDR2 YFSETQ. V shed 4 bases and J shed 5 bases, with 12 bases lying between them. The chain's CDR3 is CASSLWPGETQYF. CDR3 sequence (DNA): TGCGCCAGCAGCCTTTGGCCGGGGGAGACCCAGTACTTC.

The chain is built from TRBV14 and TRBJ2-1, with TRBD1 as a possible D gene (6 bases). This CDR3 has 15 amino acids. Germline V gives CDR1 SGHDN, CDR2 FVKESK. The germline V and J ends were trimmed by 4 bases and 3 bases, with 13 bases remaining between them. The CDR3 region is CASSLPPGVYNEQFF. The CDR3 DNA is TGTGCCAGCAGCCTCCCTCCAGGGGTCTACAATGAGCAGTTCTTC.

This chain uses TRBV12-3 or TRBV12-4 with TRBJ1-2; no definite D call. The CDR3 is 15 amino acids. V gave up 5 bases and J gave up 8 bases, with 21 bases separating them. CDR3 nucleotide sequence: TGTGCCAGCAGTGCAGACCGGACCCCCTCGGGGGGCTACACCTTC. It specifies CASSADRTPSGGYTF.

This clonotype was detected only a few times. The chain uses TRBV28 and TRBJ2-3; D remains unclear. The germline V and J ends were trimmed by 4 bases and 14 bases, with 16 bases remaining between them. Germline V gives CDR1 MDHEN, CDR2 SYDVKM. This CDR3 comprises 12 residues. The CDR3 loop is CASSSGHRYAYF. CDR3 coding DNA: TGTGCCAGCAGTTCGGGTCACAGATACGCGTATTTT.

Worth noting for this clonotype: Germline and junction disagree at one end, which may indicate a read error. This sequence joins TRBV18 and TRBJ2-7, with 7 nucleotides matching TRBD2. The CDR3 is made up of 14 amino acids. Germline V gene data show CDR1 as KGHSH and CDR2 as LQKENI. CDR3 in DNA: TGTGCCAGCTCACCAGGGAGGGGAGGCTACGAGCGGTACTTC. Protein sequence: CASSPGRGGYERYF.

This clonotype was recorded a few times. V and J are TRBV29-1 and TRBJ1-2; D is uncertain. Trimming pared 7 bases from V and 3 bases from J, leaving 9 bases between. The CDR3 extends over 11 amino acids. Germline CDR1 and CDR2: SQVTM and ANQGSEA. CDR3 residues: CSALTDYGYTF. In nucleotides, the CDR3 is TGCAGCGCCCTGACGGACTATGGCTACACCTTC.

This sequence joins TRBV20-1 and TRBJ1-6; D is possibly TRBD1 (5 bases). The germline gives CDR1 DFQATT, CDR2 SNEGSKA (reference sequence). The CDR3 consists of 14 residues. Deletions cut 2 bases from V and 5 bases from J, with 10 bases between. CDR3 in amino acids: CSARSGTDNSPLHF. CDR3 DNA: TGCAGTGCTAGATCGGGGACCGATAATTCACCCCTCCACTTT.

This chain joins TRBV5-1 and TRBJ2-5; 8 nucleotides agree with TRBD1. V trimming: 0 bases; J trimming: 3 bases; junction bases outside the gene matches: 1. Germline V gives CDR1 SGHRS, CDR2 YFSETQ. The CDR3 extends over 14 amino acids. This chain's CDR3 is CASSLGTGKETQYF. Written as DNA, the CDR3 is TGCGCCAGCAGCTTGGGGACAGGGAAAGAGACCCAGTACTTC.

In this sample, this clonotype turned up a few times. The rearrangement links TRBV7-3 to TRBJ1-1; D ambiguous. Germline values: CDR1 SGHTA, CDR2 FQGTGA. This CDR3 region has 16 residues. Trimming took 0 bases from V and 4 from J, leaving 15 bases between them. The CDR3 DNA reads as TGTGCCAGCAGCTTAACGGCGAGGCTAGATGTCACTGAAGCTTTCTTT. This sequence encodes CASSLTARLDVTEAFF.

J is TRBJ1-2 and V is TRBV28, with no clear D. V lost 6 bases and J 10 bases, leaving 12 bases between the germline ends. The V gene's germline CDR1 is MDHEN and CDR2 SYDVKM. The length of the CDR3 is 11 residues. CDR3 in amino acids: CASRTTQDYTF. The CDR3 DNA reads as TGTGCCAGCAGAACGACTCAAGACTACACCTTC.

The chain joins TRBV24-1 to TRBJ2-1; 7 bases align to TRBD2. This CDR3 spans 14 amino acids. Per the germline V gene, CDR1 is KGHDR and CDR2 is SFDVKD. The J segment lost 0 bases and the V segment lost 6 bases, leaving 1 base of the junction unmatched. In DNA, the CDR3 is TGTGCCACCAGTATAGCGGGCTCCTACAATGAGCAGTTCTTC. This translates into CATSIAGSYNEQFF.

This clonotype was detected ten times or more. The chain employs TRBV6-2 or TRBV6-3 and TRBJ2-1; 10 bases map to TRBD2. V was clipped by 2 bases and J by 10 bases; unmatched bases: 8. The CDR3 contains 15 residues. Looked up from germline, CDR1 is MNHEY and CDR2 is SVGEGT. CDR3: CASSYGLAGVGEQFF. The DNA for the CDR3 is TGTGCCAGCAGTTACGGGCTAGCGGGAGTCGGGGAGCAGTTCTTC.

The chain couples TRBV4-2 to TRBJ2-2, with D perhaps TRBD2 (7 bases). The CDR3 sequence is 16 residues long. CDR1 and CDR2 from the germline V gene are LGHNA and YNFKEQ. V gave up 2 bases and J gave up 0 bases, with 10 bases separating them. The CDR3 here is CASSQTGRANTGELFF. Here the CDR3 DNA reads TGTGCCAGCAGCCAAACAGGGAGGGCGAACACCGGGGAGCTGTTTTTT.

The gene calls are TRBV21-1 and TRBJ2-4; whether TRBD2, the table's D call, matches the DNA was not checked. TRBV21-1 is an annotated pseudogene. The CDR3 contains 15 residues. The CDR3 protein is CASSKGSGPKNIQYF. CDR3 DNA sequence: TGTGCCAGCAGCAAAGGGTCGGGCCCCAAAAACATTCAGTACTTC.

This clonotype has only a few counts. The chain carries TRBV13 and TRBJ2-3; TRBD1 agrees at 7 bases. The CDR3 is made up of 16 amino acids. V shed 1 base, J shed 3 bases, and the junction held 7 bases outside the gene matches. Germline-derived CDR1 and CDR2 are PRHDT and FYEKMQ (reference sequence). Written as DNA, the CDR3 is TGTGCCAGCAGCTTAGCAGCTCGACAGGGAACAGATACGCAGTATTTT. It yields the protein CASSLAARQGTDTQYF.

J is TRBJ2-1 and V is TRBV20-1, with D perhaps matching TRBD2 (7 bases). The DNA matches TRBJ2-7 better at its end, which makes the J call doubtful. The CDR3 is made up of 15 amino acids. The germline V gene encodes CDR1 DFQATT and CDR2 SNEGSKA (reference sequence). The CDR3 DNA reads as TGCACTACGACAGGCGGGAGAGGATCCTACAATGAGCAGTACTTC. Its protein product is CTTTGGRGSYNEQYF.

CDR3 DNA: TGCAGTGCTAGAGGGCGGTCGGGATACGAGCAGTACTTC. The encoded protein is CSARGRSGYEQYF. This sequence joins TRBV20-1 and TRBJ2-7; weak D call: TRBD2 (5 bases). The V gene's germline CDR1 is DFQATT and CDR2 SNEGSKA (reference sequence). The ends were cut back, 1 base at V and 4 bases at J, with 11 bases in the middle. The CDR3 runs to 13 residues.

The gene calls are TRBV2 and TRBJ2-1; D is unresolved. Per the germline V gene, CDR1 is SNHLY and CDR2 is FYNNEI. Trimming shortened V by 3 bases and J by 1 base, and 7 bases separated the two germline ends. CDR3 length: 14 residues. The CDR3 coding sequence is TGTGCCAGCAGTGAGAGTACTTCCTACAATGAGCAGTTCTTC. The encoded protein is CASSESTSYNEQFF.

This clonotype was observed a few times. CDR3 sequence (DNA): TGTGCCAGCCGGCGACAGGGAGATTCCTACGAGCAGTACTTC. The encoded protein is CASRRQGDSYEQYF. The rearrangement uses TRBV25-1 and TRBJ2-7; 7 nucleotides align to TRBD1. The trim removed 8 bases at V and 1 base at J, leaving 8 bases unmatched. CDR1 is MGHDK and CDR2 is SYGVNS in the germline V gene. The CDR3 has 14 residues.

This clonotype has just a few counts. V usage is TRBV14 and J usage is TRBJ2-1; tentative D call: TRBD1 (6 bases). CDR3 size: 17 residues. V dropped 0 bases and J dropped 1 base, with 13 bases sitting between them. The germline CDR1 and CDR2 sequences are SGHDN and FVKESK. CDR3 sequence reads: CASSQDYGRGSYNEQFF. The CDR3 region has the DNA TGTGCCAGCAGCCAAGATTATGGCAGGGGTTCCTACAATGAGCAGTTCTTC.

The CDR3 here is CASTTGPRSSYEQYF. As DNA, the CDR3 is TGCGCCAGCACCACAGGTCCCAGATCCTCCTACGAGCAGTACTTC. V gene TRBV5-1 combines with J gene TRBJ2-7; D may be TRBD1 (5 bases). Trimming took 6 bases from V and 0 from J, leaving 16 bases between them. The V gene's germline CDR1 is SGHRS and CDR2 YFSETQ. The CDR3 has 15 amino acids.

This chain connects TRBV5-6 to TRBJ1-6, with D possibly matching TRBD1 (5 bases). This CDR3 is built from 15 residues. The germline V gene encodes CDR1 SGHDT and CDR2 YYEEEE. Trimming took 2 bases from V and 5 from J, leaving 11 bases between them. Here the CDR3 reads CASSFSGSNNSPLHF. CDR3 sequence (DNA): TGTGCCAGCAGCTTTTCAGGGTCTAATAATTCACCCCTCCACTTT. The whole variable domain, remainder taken from reference TRBV5-6 and TRBJ1-6, is DAGVTQSPTHLIKTRGQQVTLRCSPKSGHDTVSWYQQALGQGPQFIFQYYEEEERQRGNFPDRFSGHQFPNYSSELNVNALLLGDSALYLCASSFSGSNNSPLHFGNGTRLTVT.

J is TRBJ2-3 and V is TRBV7-3, with no clear D. Germline CDR1 SGHTA, CDR2 FQGTGA. With 4 bases removed from V and 4 bases from J, the gap between germline ends came to 18 bases. The CDR3 has 16 amino acids. The CDR3 reads CASSSAPKRSADTQYF. The CDR3, as DNA: TGTGCCAGCAGCTCCGCCCCCAAAAGGAGTGCAGATACGCAGTATTTT.

The chain combines TRBV29-1 with TRBJ1-2; 7 nucleotides align to TRBD1. There are 13 residues in the CDR3. J gave up 4 bases and V 4 bases, and 6 bases lay outside the gene matches. Germline V CDR1 and CDR2: SQVTM, ANQGSEA. The CDR3 region is CSVGTGTAYGYTF. Written as DNA, the CDR3 is TGCAGCGTTGGGACCGGGACAGCCTATGGCTACACCTTC.

The chain employs TRBV10-3 and TRBJ1-2; 9 bases line up with TRBD1. Germline lookup yields CDR1 ENHRY and CDR2 SYGVKD. Germline trimming cut 2 bases from V and 4 bases from J; bases unmatched to any gene: 11. The CDR3 totals 17 residues. CDR3 nucleotide sequence: TGTGCCATCAGTGAGCCGCCCTACAGGGGGCAAGGCTATGGCTACACCTTC. Protein: CAISEPPYRGQGYGYTF.

In nucleotides, the CDR3 is TGTGCCACCAGTGATTTGCCCCGGGCCAAGCAGTTCTTC. Its protein is CATSDLPRAKQFF. This chain connects TRBV24-1 to TRBJ2-1; D is ambiguous. The germline V gene encodes CDR1 KGHDR and CDR2 SFDVKD. V lost 0 bases and J 11 bases, leaving 10 bases between the germline ends. The CDR3 length is 13 residues.